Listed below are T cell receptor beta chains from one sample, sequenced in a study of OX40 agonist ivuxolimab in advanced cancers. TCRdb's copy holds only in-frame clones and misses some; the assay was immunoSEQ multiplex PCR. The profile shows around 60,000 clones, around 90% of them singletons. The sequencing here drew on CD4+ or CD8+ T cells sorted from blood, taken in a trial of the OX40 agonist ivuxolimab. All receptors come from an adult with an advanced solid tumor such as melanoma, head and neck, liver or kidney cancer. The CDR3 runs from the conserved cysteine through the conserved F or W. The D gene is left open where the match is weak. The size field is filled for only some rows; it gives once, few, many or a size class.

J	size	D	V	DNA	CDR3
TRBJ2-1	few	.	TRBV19	TGTGCCAGTAGTATTTTCGGGTTGGAGGAGCAGTTCTTC	CASSIFGLEEQFF
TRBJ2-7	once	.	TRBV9	TGTGCCAGCAGCGGTTGGGGATCACCCTCCGGAGAGCAGTACTTC	CASSGWGSPSGEQYF
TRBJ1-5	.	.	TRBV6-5	TGTGCCAGCAGTTACTCCCCCCCTCCTAGCAATCAGCCCCAGCATTTT	CASSYSPPPSNQPQHF
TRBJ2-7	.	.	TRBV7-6	TGTGCCAGCAGCTTAACCATCTCGGGACAGCAGTACTTC	CASSLTISGQQYF
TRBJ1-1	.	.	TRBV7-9	TGTGCCAGCAGCCTCCACAGGGAGGCCAACACTGAAGCTTTCTTT	CASSLHREANTEAFF
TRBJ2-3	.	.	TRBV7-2	TGTGCCAGCAGCTTAGCGCTAGCCAGCACAGATACGCAGTATTTT	CASSLALASTDTQYF
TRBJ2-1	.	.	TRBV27	TGTGCCAGCAGTTTATCCGTTACCCGGGAGCAGTTCTTC	CASSLSVTREQFF
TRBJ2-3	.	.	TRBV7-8	TGTGCCAGCAGCTTAGGATTGGGACCTCCATTAGATACGCAGTATTTT	CASSLGLGPPLDTQYF
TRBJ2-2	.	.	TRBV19	TGTGCCAGTAGTATTTGGGACACTTTTACCGGGGAGCTGTTTTTT	CASSIWDTFTGELFF
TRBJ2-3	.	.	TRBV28	TGTGCCAGCAGCTGGGGGCGGGAACGCACAGATACGCAGTATTTT	CASSWGRERTDTQYF